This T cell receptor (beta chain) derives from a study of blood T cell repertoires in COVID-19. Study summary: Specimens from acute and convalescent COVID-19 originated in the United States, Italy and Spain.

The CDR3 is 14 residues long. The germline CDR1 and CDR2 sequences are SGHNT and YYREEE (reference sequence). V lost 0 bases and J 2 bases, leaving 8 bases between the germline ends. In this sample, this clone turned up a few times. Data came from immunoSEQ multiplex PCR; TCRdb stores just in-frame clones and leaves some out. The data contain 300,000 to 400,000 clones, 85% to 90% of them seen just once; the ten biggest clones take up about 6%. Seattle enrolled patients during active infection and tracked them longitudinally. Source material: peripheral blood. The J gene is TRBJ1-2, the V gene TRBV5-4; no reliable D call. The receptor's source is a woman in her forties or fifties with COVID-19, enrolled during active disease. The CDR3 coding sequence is TGTGCCAGCAGCTTGGAAGCAGGAAACTATGGCTACACCTTC. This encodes CASSLEAGNYGYTF.